These 9 T cell receptor beta chains came from one sample sequenced in a study of identical twins. TCRdb reprocessed the 5' RACE reads with MiXCR, giving one entry per CDR3 protein. This sample has some 690,000 distinct CDR3 sequences, with 21% found just once. These data are also associated with another study on T cells expressing NK-cell markers.

Input material: PBMCs. These TCRs come from a woman between 18 and 29 years old in good health.

This clonotype has only a few counts. Here the CDR3 reads CATSRDSPAAHTGELFF. CDR3 in DNA: TGTGCCACCAGCAGAGATAGTCCAGCGGCGCACACCGGGGAGCTGTTTTTT. The V call is TRBV15, the J call TRBJ2-2, with a weak D call TRBD2 (5 bases). CDR3 length: 17 residues. Germline V CDR1 and CDR2: LNHNV, YYDKDF (reference sequence). With 0 bases removed from V and 3 bases from J, the gap between germline ends came to 14 bases.

The J gene is TRBJ2-1, the V gene TRBV7-6; a possible D gene is TRBD2 (5 bases). Germline-derived CDR1 and CDR2 are SGHVS and FNYEAQ. This CDR3 has 12 residues. The germline V and J ends were trimmed by 4 bases and 9 bases, with 10 bases remaining between them. CDR3 loop: CASSSRDFEQFF. The CDR3 DNA is TGTGCCAGCAGCTCGAGGGATTTTGAGCAGTTCTTC.

This clonotype was found a few times. This sequence joins TRBV27 and TRBJ2-7, with 10 positions matching TRBD1. Germline trimming cut 5 bases from V and 5 bases from J; bases unmatched to any gene: 9. CDR1 is MNHEY, CDR2 SMNVEV, per germline (reference sequence). The CDR3 runs to 15 residues. The CDR3 region has the DNA TGTGCCAGCAGTCGTACCGGGACAGGGGCTAACGAGCAGTACTTC. It specifies CASSRTGTGANEQYF.

This clonotype appeared a few times. This chain uses TRBV27 with TRBJ2-3, with 7 bases matching TRBD1. Germline V lookup: CDR1 MNHEY, CDR2 SMNVEV (reference sequence). With 2 bases clipped from V and 7 bases from J, the junction kept 6 bases outside the gene matches. The CDR3 has 14 amino acids. This chain's CDR3 is CASSLRTGPYTQYF. In DNA, the CDR3 is TGTGCCAGCAGTTTACGGACAGGACCCTATACGCAGTATTTT.

This clonotype was seen more than once but under ten times. CDR3 amino acids: CASSLRGTPWGYTF. The DNA for the CDR3 is TGTGCCAGCAGTCTTCGGGGGACCCCCTGGGGCTACACCTTC. The chain recombines TRBV27 with TRBJ1-2; TRBD1 might be the D (5 bases). Per germline, CDR1 MNHEY and CDR2 SMNVEV (reference sequence). Trimming stripped 5 bases from V and 8 bases from J, with 18 bases between. The CDR3 length is 14 residues.

The chain is built from TRBV12-3 or TRBV12-4 and TRBJ2-1; a weak D match, TRBD2 (5 bases). V was clipped by 2 bases and J by 15 bases, with 26 bases between them. There are 16 residues in the CDR3. Written as DNA, the CDR3 is TGTGCCAGCAGTTTAATAGGCCTGGGGAGATCTGTTTCTTGGTTCTTC. This encodes CASSLIGLGRSVSWFF.

This clonotype was counted ten times or more. The rearrangement uses TRBV6-2 or TRBV6-3 and TRBJ1-1; D perhaps matches TRBD1 (6 bases). In germline, CDR1 is MNHEY, CDR2 SVGEGT. Trimming removed 6 bases at V and 5 bases at J, with 16 bases between. The CDR3 covers 14 residues. CDR3 nucleotides: TGTGCCAGCAGGCGGGACACGGGGAGGACTGAAGCTTTCTTT. It encodes CASRRDTGRTEAFF.

This clonotype was observed many times. The V gene is TRBV27, the J gene TRBJ2-1; D remains ambiguous. V dropped 5 bases and J dropped 6 bases, with 8 bases sitting between them. Germline values: CDR1 MNHEY, CDR2 SMNVEV (reference sequence). CDR3 length equals 12 residues. CDR3 protein: CASSLMGNEQFF. The CDR3 bases are TGTGCCAGCAGTCTGATGGGCAATGAGCAGTTCTTC.

The chain carries TRBV13 and TRBJ2-7, with TRBD2 identical over 11 bases. V shed 2 bases and J 0 bases; nucleotides not matched to a gene: 6. This CDR3 is 17 amino acids long. Germline assignment: CDR1 PRHDT and CDR2 FYEKMQ (reference sequence). The CDR3, as DNA: TGTGCCAGCAGCTTATCTAGCGGGGGGCCAAGCTCCTACGAGCAGTACTTC. Translating gives CASSLSSGGPSSYEQYF.